This entry describes one T cell receptor beta chain. Its target is unknown. Post-ART PBMC samples numbered at least two per donor, and pre-ART ones at least one. Survey-level immunoSEQ v3.0 assays were run. The data were produced by immunoSEQ multiplex PCR, yet TCRdb's version contains in-frame clones alone and is incomplete. The sample yields about 28,000 clones, 70% to 90% seen once. The sample comes from a study of long-term antiretroviral therapy in people with HIV. V was clipped by 3 bases and J by 1 base, with 13 bases between them. The CDR3 has 15 amino acids. Germline V gene data show CDR1 as MNHEY and CDR2 as SMNVEV (reference sequence). Study-level findings and limits: Neither ART adherence, viral resistance nor therapy changes were documented. All time points showed a repertoire dominated by clones expanded before ART.

The sequenced sample was unsorted PBMCs, obtained 0.5 years after starting antiretroviral therapy. This receptor was identified in a woman aged 18-29 years with HIV. This chain uses TRBV27 with TRBJ2-7, with D maybe TRBD1 (6 bases). CDR3 DNA: TGTGCCAGCAGTTTTGGAGGACAGTCATCCTACGAGCAGTACTTC. As protein: CASSFGGQSSYEQYF.